Each of the 9 T cell receptor beta chains below was sequenced from the same sample in a study of T cell responses to AZD1222 COVID-19 vaccine. Repertoires were generated with immunoSEQ multiplex PCR, while TCRdb's copy carries only in-frame clones and drops some. The table lists about 140,000 clones. Sequencing was performed on peripheral blood. The receptors shown here come from an adult in good health.

The gene calls are TRBV2 and TRBJ2-3, with D perhaps assigned TRBD1 or TRBD2 (7 bases each). CDR3 size: 16 residues. The germline CDR1 and CDR2 sequences are SNHLY and FYNNEI. Trimming left V 7 bases short and J 3 bases short, with 20 bases between. The CDR3 spells CASTPFRGGATDTQYF. CDR3 nucleotides: TGTGCCAGCACTCCCTTCAGGGGGGGCGCGACAGATACGCAGTATTTT. Filled out from reference TRBV2 and TRBJ2-3, the complete variable domain reads EPEVTQTPSHQVTQMGQEVILRCVPISNHLYFYWYRQILGQKVEFLVSFYNNEISEKSEIFDDQFSVERPDGSNFTLKIRSTKLEDSAMYFCASTPFRGGATDTQYFGPGTRLTVL.

This sequence joins TRBV6-1 and TRBJ1-2, with D tentatively TRBD1 (6 bases). This CDR3 comprises 15 residues. Per the germline V gene, CDR1 is MNHNS and CDR2 is SASEGT. V lost 1 base to trimming and J lost 4 bases, with 13 bases between them. Here the CDR3 DNA reads TGTGCCAGCAGTGAAGGACAGGTTGAGTTCTATGGCTACACCTTC. Residues: CASSEGQVEFYGYTF.

V and J are TRBV19 and TRBJ2-2; D call uncertain. The CDR3 covers 15 residues. Germline lookup yields CDR1 LNHDA and CDR2 SQIVND (reference sequence). With 3 bases removed from V and 0 bases from J, the gap between germline ends came to 8 bases. CDR3 in amino acids: CASSIMSANTGELFF. In nucleotides, the CDR3 is TGTGCCAGTAGTATCATGAGCGCGAACACCGGGGAGCTGTTTTTT.

This chain links TRBV4-2 with TRBJ2-4; TRBD2 is a possible D gene (5 bases). In germline, CDR1 is LGHNA, CDR2 YNFKEQ. Trimming shortened V by 0 bases and J by 0 bases, and 21 bases separated the two germline ends. CDR3 length: 20 residues. CDR3 bases: TGTGCCAGCAGCCAAGATTTGGGGTGGGCTAGCAGCATAGCCAAAAACATTCAGTACTTC. Amino acid sequence: CASSQDLGWASSIAKNIQYF.

The rearrangement uses TRBV28 and TRBJ1-2, with TRBD1 matching 8 bases. The germline V gene encodes CDR1 MDHEN and CDR2 SYDVKM. The junction had 2 bases not matched to a gene; V was cut back by 5 bases and J by 3 bases. The length of the CDR3 is 13 residues. CDR3 DNA: TGTGCCAGCAGTCCGGACAGGGACTATGGCTACACCTTC. Translated: CASSPDRDYGYTF.

The gene calls are TRBV6-5 and TRBJ1-5; D is perhaps TRBD1 (5 bases). Trimming left V 7 bases short and J 0 bases short, with 13 bases between. The CDR3 has 15 residues. The germline CDR1 and CDR2 sequences are MNHEY and SVGAGI. In DNA, the CDR3 is TGTGCCAGCACCAACGGGGGTCTTAGCAATCAGCCCCAGCATTTT. Protein product: CASTNGGLSNQPQHF.

The chain is built from TRBV29-1 and TRBJ1-1; D is perhaps TRBD1 (5 bases). The CDR3 totals 14 residues. Trimming stripped 6 bases from V and 0 bases from J, with 14 bases between. Germline-derived CDR1 and CDR2 are SQVTM and ANQGSEA. CDR3 protein: CSVPRAGVNTEAFF. CDR3 DNA: TGCAGCGTACCAAGGGCGGGGGTGAACACTGAAGCTTTCTTT.

The rearrangement links TRBV12-2 to TRBJ2-1; TRBD1 is the table's D call, not checked against the DNA. TRBV12-2 is termed a pseudogene. The CDR3 contains 15 residues. For the CDR3, the DNA is TGTGCAAGTCGCTTAGGGCTTACCCCCTACAATGAGCAGTTCTTC. Translating it yields CASRLGLTPYNEQFF.

J is TRBJ1-2 and V is TRBV23-1, with a weak D call TRBD1 (5 bases). TRBV23-1 falls under the ORF class, with uncertain function. Trimming took 4 bases from V and 12 from J, leaving 15 bases between them. The CDR3 sequence is 12 residues long. CDR3 sequence reads: CASSRRRERNTF. In DNA form, the CDR3 reads TGCGCCAGCAGTCGTCGCAGGGAAAGGAACACCTTC.